These 14 T cell receptor beta chains came from one sample sequenced in a study of radiotherapy plus CTLA-4 blockade in lung cancer. The assay was immunoSEQ multiplex PCR, and TCRdb's table has in-frame clones only and misses some. This table holds roughly 66,000 clones, approximately 82% found once. Sequencing was performed on peripheral blood, taken from a patient treated with radiotherapy plus ipilimumab. The receptors here all came from a human donor with non-small cell lung cancer who had a partial response to radiotherapy plus ipilimumab.

The chain employs TRBV10-2 and TRBJ2-7; 8 bases are shared with TRBD2. Germline trimming cut 0 bases from V and 0 bases from J; bases unmatched to any gene: 13. This CDR3 contains 19 residues. Per the germline V gene, CDR1 is WSHSY and CDR2 is SAAADI. Here the CDR3 DNA reads TGCGCCAGCAGTGAGTCGAGAATTGGCGGGAGGCCCAGCTCCTACGAGCAGTACTTC. It is translated as CASSESRIGGRPSSYEQYF.

The chain recombines TRBV5-4 with TRBJ2-2; D is possibly TRBD2 (5 bases). There are 16 residues in the CDR3. Trimming removed 0 bases from V and 4 bases from J, with 13 bases in between. CDR1 is SGHNT, CDR2 YYREEE, per germline (reference sequence). CDR3 bases: TGTGCCAGCAGCTTGGATGGGCTAGCAATCACCGGGGAGCTGTTTTTT. Translating it yields CASSLDGLAITGELFF.

This clone was seen only a few times. The chain links TRBV30 to TRBJ1-1; 7 bases line up with TRBD1. Looked up from germline, CDR1 is GTSNPN and CDR2 is SVGIG (reference sequence). The V and J ends lost 2 bases and 7 bases, in that order; junction bases with no gene match: 7. The CDR3 covers 13 residues. In DNA, the CDR3 is TGTGCCTGGAGTCCCCACAACAGGGGTGAAGCTTTCTTT. Translation gives CAWSPHNRGEAFF.

The chain is built from TRBV29-1 and TRBJ2-2; TRBD2 matches 8 bases. Germline lookup yields CDR1 SQVTM and CDR2 ANQGSEA. This CDR3 is built from 14 residues. V gave up 6 bases and J gave up 6 bases; unmatched junction bases: 9. The CDR3 is CSVVTREGPGELFF. DNA for the CDR3: TGCAGCGTCGTGACCCGGGAGGGCCCCGGGGAGCTGTTTTTT.

The chain combines TRBV13 with TRBJ2-1, with 9 positions matching TRBD2. The CDR3 runs 16 residues. CDR1 and CDR2 (germline): PRHDT, FYEKMQ (reference sequence). Trimming cost V 2 bases and J 3 bases; bases outside gene matches: 5. DNA for the CDR3: TGTGCCAGCAGCTTACTAGCGGGAAGGATCTACAATGAGCAGTTCTTC. Protein sequence: CASSLLAGRIYNEQFF.

This clone was seen just once. The chain has TRBV18 and TRBJ2-7, with a weak D call TRBD2 (5 bases). The length of the CDR3 is 16 residues. V was clipped by 2 bases and J by 2 bases, with 16 bases between them. CDR1 and CDR2 (germline): KGHSH, LQKENI. CDR3 in amino acids: CASSPGGKQGTYEQYF. The CDR3 DNA reads as TGTGCCAGCTCACCAGGAGGCAAGCAAGGGACCTACGAGCAGTACTTC.

V usage is TRBV28 and J usage is TRBJ2-1; 10 positions agree with TRBD2. The CDR3 has 17 amino acids. The germline CDR1 and CDR2 sequences are MDHEN and SYDVKM. V lost 0 bases, J lost 1 base, and 3 bases stayed unmatched. This CDR3 is CASSLWASGSSYNEQFF. CDR3 in DNA: TGTGCCAGCAGTTTATGGGCTAGCGGGAGTTCCTACAATGAGCAGTTCTTC.

This rearrangement joins TRBV7-3 to TRBJ2-3; D possibly corresponds to TRBD2 (6 bases). Trimming removed 2 bases at V and 4 bases at J, with 16 bases between. The CDR3 sequence is 16 residues long. The germline V gene encodes CDR1 SGHTA and CDR2 FQGTGA. The CDR3 DNA follows: TGTGCCAGCAGCTTACAATCCGGGACTGCATCAGATACGCAGTATTTT. Residues: CASSLQSGTASDTQYF. The complete variable domain, with remaining parts taken from reference TRBV7-3 and TRBJ2-3, reads GAGVSQTPSNKVTEKGKYVELRCDPISGHTALYWYRQSLGQGPEFLIYFQGTGAADDSGLPNDRFFAVRPEGSVSTLKIQRTERGDSAVYLCASSLQSGTASDTQYFGPGTRLTVL.

V usage is TRBV28 and J usage is TRBJ2-2; no firm D call. V lost 3 bases and J lost 8, with 13 bases in between. Germline V gene sequence: CDR1 MDHEN, CDR2 SYDVKM. CDR3 size: 14 residues. The DNA of the CDR3 is TGTGCCAGCAGTTTCCACAGTGAGTCAGGGGAGCTGTTTTTT. Its protein is CASSFHSESGELFF.

The chain recombines TRBV27 with TRBJ2-1; a weak D match, TRBD2 (6 bases). The germline CDR1 and CDR2 sequences are MNHEY and SMNVEV (reference sequence). The CDR3 runs 15 residues. The V end lost 3 bases, the J end lost 4 bases, and 13 bases lay between the germline ends. The CDR3 loop is CASSFVGSSYNEQFF. CDR3 DNA sequence: TGTGCCAGCAGTTTTGTCGGGAGTTCTTACAATGAGCAGTTCTTC.

The V gene is TRBV6-6, the J gene TRBJ2-2; TRBD1 aligns across 10 bases. V dropped 6 bases and J dropped 4; count of bases not matched to a gene: 5. Germline V gene sequence: CDR1 MNHNY, CDR2 SVGAGI (reference sequence). The CDR3 covers 15 residues. The CDR3 coding sequence is TGTGCCAGCAGCCTTGGGACAGGGGCCACCGGGGAGCTGTTTTTT. Its protein is CASSLGTGATGELFF.

This clone showed up just a few times. The chain uses TRBV9 and TRBJ2-2; perhaps TRBD1 as D (5 bases). CDR3 length equals 15 residues. V was pared by 0 bases and J by 4 bases, with 10 bases between. CDR1 is SGDLS, CDR2 YYNGEE, per germline. The CDR3 region has the DNA TGTGCCAGCAGCGTAGGTGTAGGGGCCACCGGGGAGCTGTTTTTT. Translation: CASSVGVGATGELFF.

CDR3: CASSVDLEGVLTF. The CDR3 DNA reads TGTGCCAGCAGCGTAGATCTTGAGGGTGTCCTGACTTTC. The chain links TRBV9 to TRBJ2-6; maybe TRBD2 (5 bases). The germline V gene encodes CDR1 SGDLS and CDR2 YYNGEE. The length of the CDR3 is 13 residues. V dropped 0 bases and J dropped 13 bases, with 11 bases sitting between them.

This clone was observed a single time. The chain is built from TRBV10-3 and TRBJ2-2, with D perhaps matching TRBD1 (5 bases). The CDR3 sequence is 16 residues long. Germline V lookup: CDR1 ENHRY, CDR2 SYGVKD. Trimming cost V 6 bases and J 0 bases, with 14 bases left between them. The DNA of the CDR3 is TGTGCCATCAGAGCTGACAGCCGGCCGAACACCGGGGAGCTGTTTTTT. Protein sequence: CAIRADSRPNTGELFF.